This is a list of T cell receptor beta chains from one sample in a study of neurological immune-mediated disorders. TCRdb used MiXCR to reprocess the 5' RACE reads, holding one entry per CDR3 protein. This sample yields 50,000 to 70,000 distinct CDR3 sequences, of which about 4.9% are seen a single time; about 6.9% belongs to the top ten. The sample consisted of PBMCs. All receptors derive from a man younger than 45 with multiple sclerosis. CDR3s include the opening cysteine and the closing phenylalanine or tryptophan.

V gene: TRBV25-1; CDR3 protein: CASSGNWDGTGANYGYTF
V gene: TRBV5-6; CDR3 protein: CASSLELAGGISYNEQFF
V gene: TRBV5-1; CDR3 protein: CASSRTGGEAEAFF
V gene: TRBV7-9; CDR3 protein: CASSSYGRDFTDTQYF
V gene: TRBV30; CDR3 protein: CAWSVPGLARSKNIQYF
V gene: TRBV5-6; CDR3 protein: CASSELGGSADTQYF
V gene: TRBV6-5; CDR3 protein: CASSTRKGSAKNIQYF
V gene: TRBV5-1; CDR3 protein: CASSLDNYGYTF
V gene: TRBV5-5; CDR3 protein: CASSTPRGYNEQFF
V gene: TRBV29-1; CDR3 protein: CSVVPPRVTYNEQFF
V gene: TRBV4-2; CDR3 protein: CASSASRGTLYEAFF
V gene: TRBV12-3/TRBV12-4; CDR3 protein: CASSLTQGYFNEQFF
V gene: TRBV15; CDR3 protein: CATSSRLGAGLGENEQFF
V gene: TRBV29-1; CDR3 protein: CSVVVAGITGELFF
V gene: TRBV20-1; CDR3 protein: CSAPLGGQQETQYF
V gene: TRBV7-9; CDR3 protein: CASSLDRAQETQYF
V gene: TRBV27; CDR3 protein: CASTKNTGELFF
V gene: TRBV5-1; CDR3 protein: CASSFGPKETEAFF
V gene: TRBV12-3/TRBV12-4; CDR3 protein: CASSSGFYGYTF
V gene: TRBV6-6; CDR3 protein: CASSYTDRAGQPQHF
V gene: TRBV7-8; CDR3 protein: CASSLAREGQPQNF
V gene: TRBV20-1; CDR3 protein: CSAPDIGNTIYF
V gene: TRBV5-1; CDR3 protein: CASSLAITTGELFF
V gene: TRBV29-1; CDR3 protein: CSVASGGTGDVYGYTF
V gene: TRBV6-5; CDR3 protein: CASSYTAGEKLFF
V gene: TRBV15; CDR3 protein: CATSRAVTGYNEQFF
V gene: TRBV7-9; CDR3 protein: CASNPPGYMNTEAFF